This T cell receptor beta chain was sequenced in a study of response to subunit inactivated influenza vaccine. General study points: Few additional T cells are recruited per seasonal influenza vaccination, authors suggested.

The CDR3 is 13 amino acids. V was cut by 5 bases and J by 7 bases, with 13 bases left in between. Germline V gives CDR1 SGHTA, CDR2 FQGNSA. With regard to this clonotype: Its antigen is currently unknown.

TCRdb fed the RT-PCR reads into MiXCR, producing one record per CDR3 protein. Of under 850,000 distinct CDR3 sequences listed, approximately 17% are singletons. The source was PBMCs from blood, collected more than 4 days after vaccination. This receptor was taken from a man aged 45 to 65 who received an inactivated influenza vaccine. V and J are TRBV7-2 and TRBJ2-3; D not certain. The DNA of the CDR3 is TGTGCCAGCAGCCCCTACGCCGGGTATACGCAGTATTTT. It encodes CASSPYAGYTQYF.